These 30 T cell receptor beta chains were all obtained from the same sample, sequenced in a study of T cells in Graves' hyperthyroidism and ophthalmopathy. Amplification of TCR beta CDR3 regions was performed using RNA transcripts as template. Researchers ran a first-round RT-PCR on the TCR CDR3 using the HTBI primer set. TCRdb ran MiXCR on the multiplex PCR reads and lists one entry per CDR3 protein. The data contain 480,000 or so distinct CDR3 sequences, roughly an eighth of them singletons. The sequenced sample consisted of blood. Every receptor here comes from a young woman with Graves' hyperthyroidism.

This clonotype was detected a few times. J is TRBJ1-1 and V is TRBV6-4, with D possibly TRBD1 on 6 matching bases. The CDR3 covers 16 residues. Trimming cost V 3 bases and J 4 bases, with 18 bases left between them. Germline V gene data show CDR1 as MRHNA and CDR2 as SNTAGT. In DNA form, the CDR3 reads TGTGCCAGCAGTGAAATTCCAGGACAGAGGGGCACTGAAGCTTTCTTT. Encoded protein: CASSEIPGQRGTEAFF.

The table lists this clonotype with many counts. The J gene is TRBJ2-3, the V gene TRBV5-1; no clear D gene. The CDR3 has 15 amino acids. Trimming removed 1 base from V and 0 bases from J, with 9 bases in between. The germline CDR1 and CDR2 sequences are SGHRS and YFSETQ. The CDR3 DNA reads as TGCGCCAGCAGCTTGCCGGCTCTGAGCACAGATACGCAGTATTTT. It specifies CASSLPALSTDTQYF.

Only a few counts were recorded for this clonotype. A much bigger clone sits one base away, suggesting this may be a read error. The conserved phenylalanine or tryptophan is not found at the CDR3 terminus, so this likely reflects a read error. This sequence joins TRBV11-1 and TRBJ1-1; the D gene is possibly TRBD1 (6 bases). The CDR3 runs to 14 residues. Per germline, CDR1 SGHAT and CDR2 FQDESV (reference sequence). The ends were cut back, 5 bases at V and 5 bases at J, with 15 bases in the middle. CDR3 residues: CASSTHRDKTEAFI. The DNA of the CDR3 is TGTGCCAGCAGCACCCACAGGGATAAAACTGAAGCTTTCATT.

The table lists this clonotype with a count of one. A clone one base away is much larger, so this may be a read error. The J gene is TRBJ1-5, the V gene TRBV30, with D unresolved. The germline V gene encodes CDR1 GTSNPN and CDR2 SVGIG (reference sequence). The CDR3 contains 14 residues. CDR3 sequence (DNA): TGTGGCTGGAGTGTAAGACGGCGAGATTCGCCCCAGCATTTT. Encoded protein: CGWSVRRRDSPQHF.

This clonotype came up many times. The chain links TRBV20-1 to TRBJ1-1, with unresolved D. Germline V lookup: CDR1 DFQATT, CDR2 SNEGSKA (reference sequence). Trimming removed 1 base from V and 3 bases from J, with 18 bases in between. The CDR3 length is 16 residues. CDR3 bases: TGCAGTGCTAGAGCCGTAGAGAAACATCAGGACACTGAAGCTTTCTTT. As protein: CSARAVEKHQDTEAFF.

This clonotype was counted ten times or more. This chain connects TRBV7-9 to TRBJ2-3; 9 bases line up with TRBD2. The CDR3 is 16 residues long. V shed 5 bases and J 1 base; nucleotides not matched to a gene: 7. Germline V gene lookup returns CDR1 SEHNR and CDR2 FQNEAQ (reference sequence). This CDR3 is CASSQGRTSGTDTQYF. CDR3 DNA sequence: TGTGCCAGCAGCCAAGGAAGGACTAGCGGCACAGATACGCAGTATTTT.

The gene calls are TRBV7-2 and TRBJ1-5; TRBD1 agrees at 7 bases. Germline V gene lookup returns CDR1 SGHTA and CDR2 FQGNSA. The CDR3 spans 16 residues. Germline trimming cut 5 bases from V and 2 bases from J; bases unmatched to any gene: 9. CDR3 in amino acids: CASSPGTALGNQPQHF. The CDR3 nucleotides are TGTGCCAGCAGCCCTGGGACAGCCCTTGGCAATCAGCCCCAGCATTTT.

This clonotype was picked up many times. This chain uses TRBV5-1 with TRBJ2-1; 9 bases agree with TRBD2. CDR1 and CDR2 from the germline V gene are SGHRS and YFSETQ. The length of the CDR3 is 18 residues. Trimming removed 0 bases from V and 8 bases from J; junction bases left unmatched: 15. The CDR3 region has the DNA TGCGCCAGCAGCTTGGTAATTAGCGGGAGCCCCGGGGGCGATGAGCAGTTCTTC. It yields the protein CASSLVISGSPGGDEQFF.

This clonotype showed up many times. The chain uses TRBV3-1 and TRBJ2-3; 9 bases fit TRBD2. After removal of 0 bases from V and 5 bases from J, the junction contained 6 bases not matched to a gene. The CDR3 is 16 residues long. Germline CDR1 LGHDT, CDR2 YNNKEL (reference sequence). The CDR3 DNA sequence: TGTGCCAGCAGCCAAGATGTAGCGGGAGAAGGAGATACGCAGTATTTT. This sequence encodes CASSQDVAGEGDTQYF.

This clonotype occurred a few times. This may stem from a read error, because a much larger clone lies one nucleotide away. This chain links TRBV20-1 with TRBJ2-1; weak D call: TRBD1 (5 bases). Trimming shortened V by 0 bases and J by 4 bases, and 13 bases separated the two germline ends. Germline CDR1 reads DFQATT; CDR2 reads SNEGSKA (reference sequence). This CDR3 region has 15 residues. CDR3 sequence: CSAREGELEYNEQFF. CDR3 sequence (DNA): TGCAGTGCTAGAGAAGGGGAACTGGAATACAATGAGCAGTTCTTC.

This clonotype came up many times. The chain joins TRBV27 to TRBJ2-5, with 8 bases aligning to TRBD2. CDR1 is MNHEY and CDR2 is SMNVEV in the germline V gene (reference sequence). This CDR3 contains 14 residues. Unmatched junction bases numbered 6, after V lost 4 bases and J lost 5 bases. CDR3 loop: CASSSRAGGETQYF. The CDR3 DNA follows: TGTGCCAGCAGTTCACGGGCGGGAGGTGAGACCCAGTACTTC.

Comments on this clonotype: A clone one base away is much larger, so this may be a read error. V and J are TRBV12-3 or TRBV12-4 and TRBJ2-3; no clear D gene. The CDR3 is 13 amino acids. CDR3 residues: CASSLPPTDPQYF. The CDR3 nucleotides read TGTGCCAGCAGTTTACCCCCCACAGATCCGCAGTATTTT.

This clonotype was counted at least ten times. The genes are TRBV11-3 and TRBJ2-1; 7 bases fit TRBD2. Germline assignment: CDR1 SGHNT and CDR2 YENEEA. The CDR3 extends over 16 amino acids. The V and J ends lost 0 bases and 10 bases, in that order; junction bases with no gene match: 12. CDR3 DNA: TGTGCCAGCAGCTTAGATCGATCGGGCGGGAGCTTCGAGCAGTTCTTC. It codes for CASSLDRSGGSFEQFF.

This clonotype was seen many times. The chain couples TRBV6-8 to TRBJ2-7; 8 nucleotides agree with TRBD2. This CDR3 has 14 residues. Germline V lookup: CDR1 MNHGY, CDR2 SAAAGT. J gave up 6 bases and V 5 bases, and 9 bases lay outside the gene matches. As DNA, the CDR3 is TGTGCCAGCAGTCCCGAGCGGGAGCATGGCGAGCAGTACTTC. Amino acids: CASSPEREHGEQYF.

This clonotype was counted ten times or more. CDR3 nucleotides: TGTGCCAGCAGTGAAGCCGGATGGTCCTACAATGAGCAGTTCTTC. Amino acid sequence: CASSEAGWSYNEQFF. The chain links TRBV2 to TRBJ2-1; D uncertain. CDR3 size: 15 residues. Trimming cost V 0 bases and J 1 base, with 7 bases left between them. The V gene's germline CDR1 is SNHLY and CDR2 FYNNEI.

This clonotype showed up just once. The rearrangement uses TRBV12-3 or TRBV12-4 and TRBJ2-7; tentatively, D is TRBD1 (5 bases). Trimming left V 1 base short and J 0 bases short, with 13 bases between. CDR3 size: 16 residues. The CDR3 bases are TGTGCCAGCAGTTTAGTCGAATGGGGCAGCTCCTACGAGCAGTACTTC. This codes for CASSLVEWGSSYEQYF.

This clonotype was counted ten times or more. The J gene is TRBJ2-3, the V gene TRBV5-1; D gene unclear. The germline CDR1 and CDR2 sequences are SGHRS and YFSETQ. This CDR3 spans 14 amino acids. The V gene lost 1 base and the J gene lost 0 bases, with 6 bases spanning the gap. This chain's CDR3 is CASSLLQSTDTQYF. CDR3 DNA: TGCGCCAGCAGCTTGCTGCAGAGCACAGATACGCAGTATTTT.

The rearrangement uses TRBV3-1 and TRBJ2-4, with D perhaps TRBD1 (6 bases). This CDR3 has 13 amino acids. The V and J ends lost 4 bases and 7 bases respectively, with 11 bases between them. Per the germline V gene, CDR1 is LGHDT and CDR2 is YNNKEL (reference sequence). This chain's CDR3 is CASSRDTGNIQYF. In DNA, the CDR3 is TGTGCCAGCAGCCGGGACACGGGGAACATTCAGTACTTC.

This chain joins TRBV25-1 and TRBJ1-2; TRBD1 agrees at 7 bases. Germline V gives CDR1 MGHDK, CDR2 SYGVNS. The junction had 8 bases not matched to a gene; V was cut back by 8 bases and J by 2 bases. The CDR3 totals 14 residues. DNA for the CDR3: TGTGCCAGCGCGGAGGGGGCGACGAACTATGGCTACACCTTC. Protein sequence: CASAEGATNYGYTF.

In this sample, this clonotype turned up many times. The chain carries TRBV24-1 and TRBJ2-3; D might be TRBD2 (6 bases). V was shortened by 8 bases and J by 8 bases, with 19 bases between the two germline ends. The CDR3 covers 14 residues. Per the germline V gene, CDR1 is KGHDR and CDR2 is SFDVKD. CDR3 DNA: TGTGCCACCAAGGAGGCCGGGAGTAGGGGTACGCAGTATTTT. Protein sequence: CATKEAGSRGTQYF.

This clonotype has just a few counts. The junction departs from germline at one end; a sequencing error may be responsible. The V gene is TRBV9, the J gene TRBJ2-2; TRBD2 might be the D (6 bases). The CDR3 length is 15 residues. Germline V gene lookup returns CDR1 SGDLS and CDR2 YYNGEE. The CDR3: CASLIGGPHTGEPFF. The CDR3 DNA follows: TGTGCCAGCCTTATCGGGGGACCGCACACCGGGGAGCCGTTTTTT.

This clonotype showed up many times. This chain links TRBV24-1 with TRBJ2-2; 8 positions agree with TRBD1. The V segment lost 4 bases and the J segment 8 bases; nucleotides outside the gene matches: 8. CDR1 and CDR2 from the germline V gene are KGHDR and SFDVKD. The CDR3 sequence is 15 residues long. CDR3 loop: CATSDPRQGLGELFF. DNA for the CDR3: TGTGCCACCAGTGACCCAAGACAGGGGCTAGGGGAGCTGTTTTTT.

This clonotype has only a few counts. J is TRBJ2-7 and V is TRBV4-1, with D unresolved. This CDR3 contains 16 residues. V lost 1 base and J lost 1, with 14 bases in between. CDR1 and CDR2 from the germline V gene are MGHRA and YSYEKL. The CDR3 DNA reads as TGCGCCAGCAGCCAAGTCGCCGGCTACCAATCCTACGAGCAGTACTTC. Its translation: CASSQVAGYQSYEQYF.

This rearrangement joins TRBV2 to TRBJ2-5, with TRBD2 as a possible D gene (5 bases). CDR1 SNHLY and CDR2 FYNNEI come from the germline V gene. Trimming cost V 6 bases and J 3 bases, with 20 bases left between them. The CDR3 is made up of 16 amino acids. The CDR3 loop is CASRSNTGSGKETQYF. CDR3 DNA: TGTGCCAGCAGAAGTAATACGGGATCGGGGAAAGAGACCCAGTACTTC.

The V and J genes are TRBV11-3 and TRBJ2-7; 9 bases are a match to TRBD2. Trimming removed 5 bases from V and 7 bases from J; junction bases left unmatched: 9. Germline CDR1 SGHNT, CDR2 YENEEA. The CDR3 extends over 14 amino acids. The CDR3 protein is CASSTPAGGWEQYF. CDR3 in DNA: TGTGCCAGCAGCACCCCAGCGGGGGGCTGGGAGCAGTACTTC.

This clonotype has just one count. Just one base apart from a much larger clone, this may be a read error. The chain joins TRBV18 to TRBJ2-5; D may be TRBD1 or TRBD2 (6 bases each). This CDR3 region has 14 residues. Trimming shortened V by 2 bases and J by 0 bases, and 7 bases separated the two germline ends. The germline V gene encodes CDR1 KGHSH and CDR2 LQKENI. This CDR3 is CASSPRGDQETQYF. The DNA of the CDR3 is TGTGCCAGCTCACCAAGGGGGGACCAAGAGACCCAGTACTTC.

This clonotype was counted at least ten times. The V gene is TRBV14, the J gene TRBJ1-4, with D maybe TRBD1 (6 bases). Germline V gene data show CDR1 as SGHDN and CDR2 as FVKESK. This CDR3 is 15 amino acids long. V dropped 1 base and J dropped 7 bases, with 13 bases sitting between them. In DNA, the CDR3 is TGTGCCAGCAGCCAAGGCTGGGGGGCCGGTGAAAAACTGTTTTTT. Translated, it gives CASSQGWGAGEKLFF.

This clonotype occurred a few times. The chain recombines TRBV9 with TRBJ2-1; 9 positions agree with TRBD2. V shed 0 bases, J shed 8 bases, and the junction held 9 bases outside the gene matches. Germline assignment: CDR1 SGDLS and CDR2 YYNGEE. The CDR3 contains 16 residues. Here the CDR3 reads CASSVGISGRSDEQFF. The CDR3, as DNA: TGTGCCAGCAGCGTAGGTATAAGCGGGAGGAGCGATGAGCAGTTCTTC.

This clonotype was detected a few times. The CDR3 sequence is CASSYLAVERYEQYF. CDR3 in DNA: TGTGCCAGCAGTTACCTTGCAGTCGAAAGGTACGAGCAGTACTTC. This chain uses TRBV6-5 with TRBJ2-7; D call uncertain. The CDR3 covers 15 residues. The V and J ends lost 2 bases and 4 bases respectively, with 15 bases between them. CDR1 MNHEY and CDR2 SVGAGI come from the germline V gene.

This clonotype came up many times. The chain couples TRBV5-1 to TRBJ1-2, with unresolved D. The CDR3 has 13 residues. V dropped 4 bases and J dropped 6 bases, with 13 bases sitting between them. Looked up from germline, CDR1 is SGHRS and CDR2 is YFSETQ. For the CDR3, the DNA is TGCGCCAGCAGCCCGGTTGCTAGGGATGGCTACACCTTC. Encoded protein: CASSPVARDGYTF. The full variable domain, in which reference TRBV5-1 and TRBJ1-2 provide the parts outside the CDR3, is KAGVTQTPRYLIKTRGQQVTLSCSPISGHRSVSWYQQTPGQGLQFLFEYFSETQRNKGNFPGRFSGRQFSNSRSEMNVSTLELGDSALYLCASSPVARDGYTFGSGTRLTVV.